Shown below are 15 T cell receptor beta chains from a single sample sequenced in a study of blood T cell repertoires in COVID-19. Produced via immunoSEQ multiplex PCR; TCRdb's table is partial and in-frame only. The table shows approximately 75,000 clones, with approximately 85% occurring only once. The specimen was peripheral blood. These receptors all stem from a man aged 45-60 years with acute or convalescent COVID-19.

The V call is TRBV9, the J call TRBJ2-1, with D possibly TRBD2 on 6 matching bases. This CDR3 comprises 15 residues. CDR1 is SGDLS, CDR2 YYNGEE, per germline. The V end lost 3 bases, the J end lost 2 bases, and 12 bases lay between the germline ends. The CDR3 here is CASSAGTGAYNEQFF. The CDR3, as DNA: TGTGCCAGCAGCGCCGGGACTGGGGCCTACAATGAGCAGTTCTTC.

V usage is TRBV28 and J usage is TRBJ1-2, with D possibly matching TRBD1 (5 bases). The V gene's germline CDR1 is MDHEN and CDR2 SYDVKM. The CDR3 covers 13 residues. The V gene lost 7 bases and the J gene lost 3 bases, with 12 bases spanning the gap. CDR3: CASNLPRDYGYTF. In DNA form, the CDR3 reads TGTGCCAGCAACCTGCCCAGGGACTATGGCTACACCTTC.

This chain uses TRBV12-3 or TRBV12-4 with TRBJ1-2, with D uncertain. The CDR3 spans 13 residues. Trimming removed 6 bases at V and 7 bases at J, with 15 bases between. The CDR3 bases are TGTGCCAGCAGGCGAGCCCGGGGTGGTGGCTACACCTTC. Its protein is CASRRARGGGYTF.

This clone was found a few times. The V gene is TRBV7-9, the J gene TRBJ2-3; 10 nucleotides agree with TRBD2. The V and J ends lost 1 base and 4 bases, in that order; junction bases with no gene match: 5. CDR3 length: 16 residues. Germline CDR1 is SEHNR and CDR2 is FQNEAQ (reference sequence). CDR3 nucleotides: TGTGCCAGCAGCTTAGTGAGCGGGGGGGATTCAGATACGCAGTATTTT. Translation: CASSLVSGGDSDTQYF.

The chain links TRBV24-1 to TRBJ2-3, with unresolved D. This CDR3 comprises 17 residues. V lost 7 bases to trimming and J lost 0 bases, with 19 bases between them. Germline CDR1 KGHDR, CDR2 SFDVKD. Here the CDR3 reads CATSGPEIKKSTDTQYF. Here the CDR3 DNA reads TGTGCCACCAGCGGTCCCGAAATAAAAAAAAGCACAGATACGCAGTATTTT.

Details on this clone: Other nucleotide sequences from this sample produce the same CDR3. The chain uses TRBV6-1 and TRBJ1-5, with 9 bases lining up with TRBD1. Germline V gives CDR1 MNHNS, CDR2 SASEGT. V shed 2 bases and J 3 bases; nucleotides not matched to a gene: 5. The CDR3 runs to 16 residues. The CDR3 protein is CASSEPGQGVNQPQHF. In DNA form, the CDR3 reads TGTGCCAGCAGTGAACCGGGACAGGGAGTCAATCAGCCCCAGCATTTT.

This clone was observed a single time. This chain connects TRBV30 to TRBJ2-7; D is possibly TRBD1 (6 bases). Germline V gives CDR1 GTSNPN, CDR2 SVGIG (reference sequence). Trimming stripped 2 bases from V and 13 bases from J, with 21 bases between. There are 13 residues in the CDR3. CDR3 in DNA: TGTGCCTGGAGTCCCCTTGTTAGGGGGAAAGTTTACTTC. Its translation is CAWSPLVRGKVYF. The entire variable domain, with the rest obtained from reference TRBV30 and TRBJ2-7, is as follows: SQTIHQWPATLVQPVGSPLSLECTVEGTSNPNLYWYRQAAGRGLQLLFYSVGIGQISSEVPQNLSASRPQDRQFILSSKKLLLSDSGFYLCAWSPLVRGKVYFGPGTRLTVT.

The chain carries TRBV5-1 and TRBJ2-3, with 12 bases that match TRBD2. J was trimmed by 0 bases and V by 1 base; bases with no gene match: 9. In germline, CDR1 is SGHRS, CDR2 YFSETQ. The CDR3 covers 19 residues. CDR3 coding DNA: TGCGCCAGCAGCTTGCTTGGACTAGCGGGGATAACTAGCACAGATACGCAGTATTTT. Protein sequence: CASSLLGLAGITSTDTQYF. The whole variable domain, filled in from reference TRBV5-1 and TRBJ2-3, reads KAGVTQTPRYLIKTRGQQVTLSCSPISGHRSVSWYQQTPGQGLQFLFEYFSETQRNKGNFPGRFSGRQFSNSRSEMNVSTLELGDSALYLCASSLLGLAGITSTDTQYFGPGTRLTVL.

This chain connects TRBV5-6 to TRBJ1-1; the match to TRBD1 covers 10 bases. This CDR3 has 16 amino acids. Looked up from germline, CDR1 is SGHDT and CDR2 is YYEEEE. The ends lost 4 bases at V and 3 bases at J; junction bases unmatched: 9. Here the CDR3 reads CASSRRPGTGDTEAFF. CDR3 bases: TGTGCCAGCAGCCGACGTCCCGGGACAGGGGACACTGAAGCTTTCTTT.

Turning to this clone: The identical CDR3 is also encoded by other nucleotide sequences in the sample. This chain connects TRBV5-1 to TRBJ2-3, with D possibly being TRBD2 (5 bases). The V and J ends lost 0 bases and 0 bases respectively, with 11 bases between them. The CDR3 length is 16 residues. CDR1 and CDR2 from the germline V gene are SGHRS and YFSETQ. This CDR3 is CASSLVGGPSTDTQYF. DNA of the CDR3: TGCGCCAGCAGCTTGGTTGGCGGGCCAAGCACAGATACGCAGTATTTT.

V and J are TRBV7-2 and TRBJ2-5; TRBD2 might be the D (5 bases). CDR3 length: 16 amino acids. Germline lookup yields CDR1 SGHTA and CDR2 FQGNSA. V lost 1 base, J lost 4 bases, and 16 bases lay in between. The CDR3 DNA reads as TGTGCCAGCAGCTTAGGTTCGCGAGGAGGTCTAGAGACCCAGTACTTC. This sequence encodes CASSLGSRGGLETQYF.

The chain has TRBV2 and TRBJ1-1, with D possibly matching TRBD1 (5 bases). V lost 6 bases to trimming and J lost 0 bases, with 8 bases between them. Germline CDR1 and CDR2: SNHLY and FYNNEI. This CDR3 region has 13 residues. CDR3 sequence (DNA): TGTGCCAGCAGCTGGGGCCTGAACACTGAAGCTTTCTTT. It yields the protein CASSWGLNTEAFF.

This rearrangement joins TRBV19 to TRBJ2-5, with D tentatively TRBD1 (5 bases). The CDR3 loop spans 14 amino acids. Germline values: CDR1 LNHDA, CDR2 SQIVND (reference sequence). V was pared by 10 bases and J by 6 bases, with 21 bases between. The CDR3, as DNA: TGTGCCACTTCCGCCGGGCAGGGTAAAAAGACCCAGTACTTC. It translates to CATSAGQGKKTQYF.

With respect to this clone: At one boundary the junction diverges from the germline segment, which might be a read error. CDR3 protein: CAISESGDYGYTF. The CDR3 DNA reads as TGTGCCATAAGTGAGTCAGGAGACTATGGCTACACCTTC. The chain uses TRBV10-3 and TRBJ1-2; D is uncertain. Germline V gives CDR1 ENHRY, CDR2 SYGVKD. The CDR3 spans 13 residues.

The chain employs TRBV5-1 and TRBJ2-5, with 11 bases matching TRBD2. V dropped 0 bases and J dropped 5; count of bases not matched to a gene: 6. Germline CDR1 SGHRS, CDR2 YFSETQ. The CDR3 has 16 residues. The CDR3 region is CASSLAGSGGAETQYF. For the CDR3, the DNA is TGCGCCAGCAGCTTGGCGGGTAGCGGGGGGGCGGAGACCCAGTACTTC.